The 13 T cell receptor beta chains reported below all come from one sample, sequenced in a study of molecular identifiers for immune sequencing clone quantification. Each CDR3 protein gets one entry after TCRdb re-called the PCR reads with MiXCR. The sample gives 400,000 to 600,000 distinct CDR3 sequences, about 26% of which show up once; approximately 0.76% is in the top ten. The sequenced sample was naive CD8+ T cells from blood, with Jurkat cell RNA spiked in. Subset denoted: FACS-sorted CD8+CD4-CCR7+CD45RA+ naive T cells. These receptors were obtained from a human donor in good health. Some libraries in this study had Jurkat cell RNA spiked in.

This clonotype was recorded a few times. The J gene is TRBJ2-2, the V gene TRBV4-1, with D unclear. V was trimmed by 4 bases and J by 4 bases, leaving 19 bases between them. The CDR3 contains 17 residues. Per germline, CDR1 MGHRA and CDR2 YSYEKL. The CDR3 here is CASSPIPSIPGTGELFF. Written as DNA, the CDR3 is TGCGCCAGCAGCCCCATCCCATCGATTCCTGGCACCGGGGAGCTGTTTTTT.

CDR3 coding DNA: TGCGCCAGCAGCGAGACAGATGTCACCGGGGAGCTGTTTTTT. Amino acid sequence: CASSETDVTGELFF. This chain joins TRBV4-3 and TRBJ2-2, with D possibly matching TRBD1 (5 bases). The CDR3 has 14 residues. Germline V gene lookup returns CDR1 LGHNA and CDR2 YSLEER. Deletions cut 5 bases from V and 4 bases from J, with 11 bases between.

This rearrangement joins TRBV7-9 to TRBJ2-7; 7 positions match TRBD1. CDR3 length: 14 amino acids. Looked up from germline, CDR1 is SEHNR and CDR2 is FQNEAQ (reference sequence). With 4 bases clipped from V and 4 bases from J, the junction kept 7 bases outside the gene matches. The CDR3 is CASSSPGQLYEQYF. For the CDR3, the DNA is TGTGCCAGCAGCTCCCCGGGACAGCTATACGAGCAGTACTTC.

This clonotype has only a few counts. V usage is TRBV13 and J usage is TRBJ1-1, with 7 bases aligning to TRBD1. CDR3 length: 15 amino acids. Trimming removed 5 bases from V and 4 bases from J; junction bases left unmatched: 10. Germline V gene data show CDR1 as PRHDT and CDR2 as FYEKMQ (reference sequence). CDR3 region: CASSPDRVFVTEAFF. CDR3 coding DNA: TGTGCCAGCAGCCCCGACAGGGTCTTCGTCACTGAAGCTTTCTTT.

This clonotype was seen more than once but under ten times. V gene TRBV10-1 combines with J gene TRBJ1-1, with TRBD1 identical over 7 bases. This CDR3 spans 14 amino acids. Per the germline V gene, CDR1 is WNHNN and CDR2 is SYGVQD (reference sequence). V lost 4 bases and J lost 5; bases outside the gene matches: 7. CDR3 nucleotide sequence: TGCGCCAGCAGTGCGGGACAGAGTAATACTGAAGCTTTCTTT. Protein: CASSAGQSNTEAFF.

This clonotype was counted between two and nine times. The genes are TRBV27 and TRBJ1-1; TRBD1 might be the D (5 bases). Germline assignment: CDR1 MNHEY and CDR2 SMNVEV (reference sequence). This CDR3 region has 16 residues. Trimming shortened V by 2 bases and J by 0 bases, and 13 bases separated the two germline ends. CDR3 sequence: CASSLRAGALNTEAFF. The CDR3 DNA reads as TGTGCCAGCAGTTTAAGGGCCGGGGCCCTGAACACTGAAGCTTTCTTT.

This clonotype occurred a few times. This rearrangement joins TRBV6-5 to TRBJ2-7; TRBD1 agrees at 7 bases. The CDR3 is 13 residues long. V dropped 6 bases and J dropped 5; count of bases not matched to a gene: 7. Germline lookup yields CDR1 MNHEY and CDR2 SVGAGI. The CDR3 region is CASRVGQFHEQYF. The CDR3 region has the DNA TGTGCCAGCAGGGTGGGACAGTTCCACGAGCAGTACTTC.

This clonotype turned up a few times. The chain links TRBV12-3 or TRBV12-4 to TRBJ2-7; possible D gene TRBD2, 5 bases. The germline V and J ends were trimmed by 8 bases and 3 bases, with 20 bases remaining between them. There are 15 residues in the CDR3. CDR3 loop: CASVDGLDTSYEQYF. For the CDR3, the DNA is TGTGCCAGCGTCGACGGTTTAGATACTAGCTACGAGCAGTACTTC.

This clonotype was found many times. The V gene is TRBV28, the J gene TRBJ1-2, with 7 positions matching TRBD1. This CDR3 contains 12 residues. J gave up 4 bases and V 8 bases, and 4 bases lay outside the gene matches. CDR1 MDHEN and CDR2 SYDVKM come from the germline V gene. The CDR3 DNA reads TGTGCCAGCCTGGGACAGAGCTATGGCTACACCTTC. Encoded protein: CASLGQSYGYTF.

The genes are TRBV19 and TRBJ2-1; maybe TRBD1 (6 bases). The V and J ends lost 3 bases and 9 bases respectively, with 15 bases between them. Germline V gives CDR1 LNHDA, CDR2 SQIVND (reference sequence). There are 14 residues in the CDR3. This chain's CDR3 is CASSISTAGVEQFF. As DNA, the CDR3 is TGTGCCAGTAGTATCTCCACGGCAGGGGTTGAGCAGTTCTTC.

This chain uses TRBV9 with TRBJ1-1; 7 bases fit TRBD1. The CDR3 covers 13 residues. V was clipped by 9 bases and J by 5 bases; unmatched bases: 10. Germline V gene sequence: CDR1 SGDLS, CDR2 YYNGEE. The CDR3 region is CATGRGRGTEAFF. The CDR3 coding sequence is TGTGCCACCGGGAGGGGGCGGGGAACTGAAGCTTTCTTT.

V and J are TRBV20-1 and TRBJ1-4; D might be TRBD1 (5 bases). With 5 bases removed from V and 4 bases from J, the gap between germline ends came to 11 bases. The CDR3 runs 13 residues. Germline V gene lookup returns CDR1 DFQATT and CDR2 SNEGSKA (reference sequence). The CDR3 loop reads CSAPQENNEKLFF. As DNA, the CDR3 is TGCAGTGCTCCACAGGAGAATAATGAAAAACTGTTTTTT.

As for this clonotype: A much larger clone is a single base away; this may be a read error. This chain connects TRBV6-5 to TRBJ1-2; D uncertain. The CDR3 spans 14 residues. V dropped 5 bases and J dropped 0 bases, with 10 bases sitting between them. Per germline, CDR1 MNHEY and CDR2 SVGAGI. The CDR3 loop is CASSPNEPNYGYTF. CDR3 bases: TGTGCCAGCAGTCCGAACGAACCTAACTATGGCTACACCTTC.